The clone carrying this T cell receptor (beta chain) was detected only a few times. Its antigen is unidentified. Unique molecular identifiers were incorporated when the TCRbeta library was constructed. TCRdb fed the PCR reads into MiXCR, producing one record per CDR3 protein. The table has a few hundred thousand distinct CDR3 sequences, 25% to 30% seen once. This sample is drawn from a study of T-cell reconstitution after alpha-beta-depleted transplantation in children. Notes on the study in general: Two months or so post-transplant, alpha-beta T cells reportedly derived from several hundred expanded graft clones.

This CDR3 region has 15 residues. Germline V CDR1 and CDR2: SGHRS, YFSETQ. The ends lost 0 bases at V and 2 bases at J; junction bases unmatched: 1. The material sequenced was PBMCs, taken before TCRalphabeta/CD19-depleted stem cell transplant. The rearrangement uses TRBV5-1 and TRBJ2-2; TRBD1 matches 7 bases. The receptor was derived from a boy under two years old with Wiskott-Aldrich syndrome, due to receive a stem cell transplant. CDR3 residues: CASSLGDSNTGELFF. The CDR3 DNA reads as TGCGCCAGCAGCTTGGGGGACAGTAACACCGGGGAGCTGTTTTTT. Filled out from reference TRBV5-1 and TRBJ2-2, the complete variable domain reads KAGVTQTPRYLIKTRGQQVTLSCSPISGHRSVSWYQQTPGQGLQFLFEYFSETQRNKGNFPGRFSGRQFSNSRSEMNVSTLELGDSALYLCASSLGDSNTGELFFGEGSRLTVL.